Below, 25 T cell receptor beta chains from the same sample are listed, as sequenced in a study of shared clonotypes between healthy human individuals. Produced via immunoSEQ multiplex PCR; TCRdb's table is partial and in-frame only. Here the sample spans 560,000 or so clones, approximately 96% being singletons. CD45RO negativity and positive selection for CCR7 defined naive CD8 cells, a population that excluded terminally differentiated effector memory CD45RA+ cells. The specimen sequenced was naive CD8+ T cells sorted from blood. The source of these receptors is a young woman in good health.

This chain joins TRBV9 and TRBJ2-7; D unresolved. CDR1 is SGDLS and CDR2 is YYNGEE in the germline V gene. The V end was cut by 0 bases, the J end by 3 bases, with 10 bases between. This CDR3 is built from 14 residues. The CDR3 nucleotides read TGTGCCAGCAGCGTAGGTGTAATTGACTACGAGCAGTACTTC. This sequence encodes CASSVGVIDYEQYF.

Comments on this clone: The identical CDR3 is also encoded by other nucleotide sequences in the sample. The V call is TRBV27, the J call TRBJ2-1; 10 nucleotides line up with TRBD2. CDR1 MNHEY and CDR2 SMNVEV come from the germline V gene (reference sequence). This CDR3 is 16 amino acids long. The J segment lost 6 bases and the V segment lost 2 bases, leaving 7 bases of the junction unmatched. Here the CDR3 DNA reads TGTGCCAGCAGTTTAAGCATAGCGGGAGGTTTCAATGAGCAGTTCTTC. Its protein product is CASSLSIAGGFNEQFF.

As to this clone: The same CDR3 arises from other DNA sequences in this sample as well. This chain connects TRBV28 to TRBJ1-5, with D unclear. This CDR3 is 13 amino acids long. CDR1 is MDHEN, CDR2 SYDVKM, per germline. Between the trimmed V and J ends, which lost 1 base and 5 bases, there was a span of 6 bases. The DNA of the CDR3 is TGTGCCAGCAGTTTATTCGGGGATCAGCCCCAGCATTTT. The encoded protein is CASSLFGDQPQHF.

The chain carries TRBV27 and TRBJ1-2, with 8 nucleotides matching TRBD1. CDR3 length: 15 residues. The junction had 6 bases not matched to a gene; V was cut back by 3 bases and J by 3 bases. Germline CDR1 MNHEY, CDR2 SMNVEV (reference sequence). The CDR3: CASSLTVTGDYGYTF. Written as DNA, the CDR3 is TGTGCCAGCAGTTTGACCGTGACAGGGGACTATGGCTACACCTTC.

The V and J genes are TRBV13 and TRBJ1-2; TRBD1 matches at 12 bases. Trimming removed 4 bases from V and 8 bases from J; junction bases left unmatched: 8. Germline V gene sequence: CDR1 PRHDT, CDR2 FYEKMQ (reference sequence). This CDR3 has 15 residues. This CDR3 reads CASSSGTGGASGYTF. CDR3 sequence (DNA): TGTGCCAGCAGCTCCGGGACAGGGGGCGCGTCGGGCTACACCTTC. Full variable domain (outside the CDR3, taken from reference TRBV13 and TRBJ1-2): AAGVIQSPRHLIKEKRETATLKCYPIPRHDTVYWYQQGPGQDPQFLISFYEKMQSDKGSIPDRFSAQQFSDYHSELNMSSLELGDSALYFCASSSGTGGASGYTFGSGTRLTVV.

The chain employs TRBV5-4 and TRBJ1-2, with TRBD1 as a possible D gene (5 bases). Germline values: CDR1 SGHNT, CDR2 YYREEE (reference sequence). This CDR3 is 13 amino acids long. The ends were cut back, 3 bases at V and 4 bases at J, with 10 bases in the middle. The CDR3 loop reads CASSSGAPYGYTF. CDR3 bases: TGTGCCAGCAGCTCCGGGGCCCCCTATGGCTACACCTTC.

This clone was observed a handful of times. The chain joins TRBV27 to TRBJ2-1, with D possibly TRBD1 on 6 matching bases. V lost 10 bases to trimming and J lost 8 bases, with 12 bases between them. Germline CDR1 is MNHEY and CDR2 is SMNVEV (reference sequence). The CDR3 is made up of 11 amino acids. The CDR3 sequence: CATKNRDEQFF. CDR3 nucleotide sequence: TGTGCCACCAAAAACAGGGATGAGCAGTTCTTC.

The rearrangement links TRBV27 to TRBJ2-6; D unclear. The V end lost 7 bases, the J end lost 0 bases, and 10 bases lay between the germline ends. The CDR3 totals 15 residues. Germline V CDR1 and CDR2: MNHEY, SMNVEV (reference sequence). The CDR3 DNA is TGTGCCAGCATGAGGACGGACTCTGGGGCCAACGTCCTGACTTTC. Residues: CASMRTDSGANVLTF.

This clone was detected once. CDR3 protein: CASSTLTGLNQPQHF. The CDR3 DNA reads as TGTGCCAGTAGTACTCTAACAGGGTTGAATCAGCCCCAGCATTTT. The chain combines TRBV19 with TRBJ1-5, with a weak D call TRBD1 (6 bases). Germline loops: CDR1 LNHDA, CDR2 SQIVND (reference sequence). The CDR3 runs 15 residues. Trimming removed 4 bases from V and 4 bases from J, with 14 bases in between.

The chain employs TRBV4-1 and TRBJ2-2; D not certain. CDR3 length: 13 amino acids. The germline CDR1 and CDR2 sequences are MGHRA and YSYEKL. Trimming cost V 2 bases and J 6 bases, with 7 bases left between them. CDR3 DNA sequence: TGCGCCAGCAGCCAAAGGGTGTCCGGGGAGCTGTTTTTT. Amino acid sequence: CASSQRVSGELFF.

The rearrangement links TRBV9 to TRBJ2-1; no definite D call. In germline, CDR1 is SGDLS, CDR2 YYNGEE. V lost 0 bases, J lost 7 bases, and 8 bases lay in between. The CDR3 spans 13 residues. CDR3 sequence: CASSVDVINEQFF. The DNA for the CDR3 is TGTGCCAGCAGCGTAGACGTGATTAATGAGCAGTTCTTC.

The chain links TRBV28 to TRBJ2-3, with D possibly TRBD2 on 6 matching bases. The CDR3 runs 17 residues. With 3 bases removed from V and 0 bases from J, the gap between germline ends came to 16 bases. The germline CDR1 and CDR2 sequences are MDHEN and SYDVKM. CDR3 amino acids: CASSFGSGKASTDTQYF. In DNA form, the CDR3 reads TGTGCCAGCAGTTTTGGTAGCGGAAAGGCTAGCACAGATACGCAGTATTTT.

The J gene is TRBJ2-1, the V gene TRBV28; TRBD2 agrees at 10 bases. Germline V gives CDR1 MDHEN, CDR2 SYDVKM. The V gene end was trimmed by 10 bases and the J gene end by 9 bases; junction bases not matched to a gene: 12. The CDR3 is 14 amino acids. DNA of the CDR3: TGTGCCACGGTCGCTAGCGGGAGAAGTGGTGAGCAGTTCTTC. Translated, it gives CATVASGRSGEQFF.

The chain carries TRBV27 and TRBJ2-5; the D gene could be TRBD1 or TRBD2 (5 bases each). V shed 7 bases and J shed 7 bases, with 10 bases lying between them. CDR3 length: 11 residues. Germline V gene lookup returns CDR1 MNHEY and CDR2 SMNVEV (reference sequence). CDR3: CASTLGGTQYF. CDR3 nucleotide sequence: TGTGCCAGCACCCTTGGGGGGACCCAGTACTTC.

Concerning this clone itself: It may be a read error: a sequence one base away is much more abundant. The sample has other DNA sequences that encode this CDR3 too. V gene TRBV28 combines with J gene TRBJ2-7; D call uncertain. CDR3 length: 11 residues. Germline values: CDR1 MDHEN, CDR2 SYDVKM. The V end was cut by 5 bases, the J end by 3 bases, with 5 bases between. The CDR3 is CASSLDYEQYF. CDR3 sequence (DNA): TGTGCCAGCAGTCTGGACTACGAGCAGTACTTC.

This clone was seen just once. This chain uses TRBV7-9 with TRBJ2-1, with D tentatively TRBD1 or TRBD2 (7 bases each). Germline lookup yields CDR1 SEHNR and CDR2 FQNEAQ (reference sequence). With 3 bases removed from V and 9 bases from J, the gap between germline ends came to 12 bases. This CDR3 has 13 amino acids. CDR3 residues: CASSFTGEGEQFF. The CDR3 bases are TGTGCCAGCAGCTTTACAGGGGAGGGTGAGCAGTTCTTC.

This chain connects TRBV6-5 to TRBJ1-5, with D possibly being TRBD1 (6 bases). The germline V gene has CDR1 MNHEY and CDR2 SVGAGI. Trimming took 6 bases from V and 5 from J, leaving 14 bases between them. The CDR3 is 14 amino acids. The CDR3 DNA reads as TGTGCCAGCAGATTACAGGGTTCTGATCAGCCCCAGCATTTT. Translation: CASRLQGSDQPQHF.

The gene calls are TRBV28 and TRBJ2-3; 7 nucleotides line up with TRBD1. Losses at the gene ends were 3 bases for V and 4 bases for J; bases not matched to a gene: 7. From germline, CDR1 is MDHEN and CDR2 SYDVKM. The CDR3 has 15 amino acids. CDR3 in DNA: TGTGCCAGCAGTTTTCGACGACAGGGCGCAGATACGCAGTATTTT. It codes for CASSFRRQGADTQYF.

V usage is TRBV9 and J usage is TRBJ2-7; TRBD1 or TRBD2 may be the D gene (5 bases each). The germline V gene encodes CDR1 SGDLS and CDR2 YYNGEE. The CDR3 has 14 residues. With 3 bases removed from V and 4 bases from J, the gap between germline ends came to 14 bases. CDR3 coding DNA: TGTGCCAGCAGCGCGTCCGGGACCCTTTACGAGCAGTACTTC. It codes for CASSASGTLYEQYF.

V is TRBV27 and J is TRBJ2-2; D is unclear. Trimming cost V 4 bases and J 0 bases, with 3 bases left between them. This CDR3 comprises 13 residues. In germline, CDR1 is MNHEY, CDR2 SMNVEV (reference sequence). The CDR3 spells CASSYSNTGELFF. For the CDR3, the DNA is TGTGCCAGCAGTTACTCGAACACCGGGGAGCTGTTTTTT.

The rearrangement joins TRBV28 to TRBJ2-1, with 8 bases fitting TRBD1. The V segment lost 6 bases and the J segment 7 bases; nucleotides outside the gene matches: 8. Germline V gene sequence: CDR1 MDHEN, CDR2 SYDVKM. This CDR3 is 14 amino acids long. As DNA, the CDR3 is TGTGCCAGCAGACCCTCAGGGGGCGGAAATGAGCAGTTCTTC. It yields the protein CASRPSGGGNEQFF.

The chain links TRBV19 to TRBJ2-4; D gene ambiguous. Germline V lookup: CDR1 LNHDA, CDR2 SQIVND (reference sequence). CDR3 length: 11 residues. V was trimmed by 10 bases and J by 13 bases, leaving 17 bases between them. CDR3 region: CATLYNAVQYF. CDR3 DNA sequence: TGTGCCACCCTATACAACGCGGTCCAGTACTTC.

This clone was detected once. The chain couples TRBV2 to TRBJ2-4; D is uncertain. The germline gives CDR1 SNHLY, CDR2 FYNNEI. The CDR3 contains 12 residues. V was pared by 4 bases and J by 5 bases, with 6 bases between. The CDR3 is CASSGPENIQYF. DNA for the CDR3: TGTGCCAGCAGTGGCCCTGAAAACATTCAGTACTTC.

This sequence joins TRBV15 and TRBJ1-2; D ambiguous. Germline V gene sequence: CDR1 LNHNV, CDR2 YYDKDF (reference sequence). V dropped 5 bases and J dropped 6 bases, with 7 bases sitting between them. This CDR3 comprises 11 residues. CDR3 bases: TGTGCCACCAGCTCTTTAGATGGCTACACCTTC. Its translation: CATSSLDGYTF. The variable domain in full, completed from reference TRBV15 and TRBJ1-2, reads DAMVIQNPRYQVTQFGKPVTLSCSQTLNHNVMYWYQQKSSQAPKLLFHYYDKDFNNEADTPDNFQSRRPNTSFCFLDIRSPGLGDTAMYLCATSSLDGYTFGSGTRLTVV.

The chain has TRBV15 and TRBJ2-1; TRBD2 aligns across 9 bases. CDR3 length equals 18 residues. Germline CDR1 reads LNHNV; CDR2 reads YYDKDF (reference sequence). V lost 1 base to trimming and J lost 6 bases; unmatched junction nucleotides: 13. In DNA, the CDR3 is TGTGCCACCAGCAGAGGGCGGACCCGGACTAGCGTTCGCAATGAGCAGTTCTTC. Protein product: CATSRGRTRTSVRNEQFF. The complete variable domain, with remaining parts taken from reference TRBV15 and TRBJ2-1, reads DAMVIQNPRYQVTQFGKPVTLSCSQTLNHNVMYWYQQKSSQAPKLLFHYYDKDFNNEADTPDNFQSRRPNTSFCFLDIRSPGLGDTAMYLCATSRGRTRTSVRNEQFFGPGTRLTVL.